A single sample gave rise to the 26 T cell receptor beta chains below, sequenced in a study of blood T cell repertoires in COVID-19. Data came from immunoSEQ multiplex PCR; TCRdb stores just in-frame clones and leaves some out. The sample carries approximately 210,000 clones, about four fifths recorded once. Specimen: peripheral blood. The receptors shown here come from a woman aged 80 or over with COVID-19, enrolled during active disease.

The chain links TRBV3-1 (or the pseudogene TRBV3-2) to TRBJ2-3; 8 bases agree with TRBD1. V lost 2 bases to trimming and J lost 3 bases; unmatched junction nucleotides: 4. The CDR3 has 15 amino acids. CDR1 and CDR2 from the germline V gene are LGHDT and YNNKEL (reference sequence). The CDR3 region is CASSQFTGGTDTQYF. CDR3 bases: TGTGCCAGCAGCCAATTTACAGGGGGTACAGATACGCAGTATTTT.

The DNA of the CDR3 is TGTGCCAGCAGTCACAGACAGGGCCCATCCTACGAGCAGTACTTC. It is translated as CASSHRQGPSYEQYF. This chain connects TRBV6-5 to TRBJ2-7; TRBD1 agrees at 7 bases. Germline V lookup: CDR1 MNHEY, CDR2 SVGAGI. The V and J ends lost 5 bases and 1 base, in that order; junction bases with no gene match: 8. This CDR3 region has 15 residues.

V is TRBV5-6 and J is TRBJ1-2; unclear D gene. The CDR3 loop spans 13 amino acids. Per the germline V gene, CDR1 is SGHDT and CDR2 is YYEEEE. V gave up 3 bases and J gave up 3 bases, with 9 bases separating them. CDR3 sequence: CASSSVQYYGYTF. The CDR3 DNA sequence: TGTGCCAGCAGCTCCGTACAATACTATGGCTACACCTTC.

This clone showed up just a few times. The chain's CDR3 is CASSSPGGHNVNEQFF. The CDR3 DNA reads as TGTGCCAGCAGTTCACCGGGCGGGCACAACGTCAATGAGCAGTTCTTC. The chain is built from TRBV7-9 and TRBJ2-1, with a weak D call TRBD2 (5 bases). Germline loops: CDR1 SEHNR, CDR2 FQNEAQ (reference sequence). The CDR3 consists of 16 residues. V was trimmed by 6 bases and J by 6 bases, leaving 21 bases between them.

This clone has just one count. One junction end disagrees with the germline gene, perhaps due to a read error. The rearrangement links TRBV6-1 to TRBJ2-1, with 9 bases that match TRBD2. The CDR3 totals 16 residues. CDR1 and CDR2 from the germline V gene are MNHNS and SASEGT. The CDR3, as DNA: TGTGCCAGCAGCGAAGGGTGGCGCGGGGGGGGTGATGAGCAGTTCTTC. This gives the protein CASSEGWRGGGDEQFF.

The V and J genes are TRBV2 and TRBJ1-1; TRBD1 is a possible D gene (6 bases). The CDR3 contains 13 residues. CDR1 is SNHLY and CDR2 is FYNNEI in the germline V gene. Trimming stripped 6 bases from V and 4 bases from J, with 12 bases between. CDR3 region: CASRGQSGTEAFF. The DNA for the CDR3 is TGTGCCAGCAGAGGACAGTCCGGCACTGAAGCTTTCTTT. The full variable domain, completed using reference TRBV2 and TRBJ1-1, is EPEVTQTPSHQVTQMGQEVILRCVPISNHLYFYWYRQILGQKVEFLVSFYNNEISEKSEIFDDQFSVERPDGSNFTLKIRSTKLEDSAMYFCASRGQSGTEAFFGQGTRLTVV.

This chain links TRBV18 with TRBJ1-2; D call uncertain. Germline-derived CDR1 and CDR2 are KGHSH and LQKENI. V was clipped by 4 bases and J by 3 bases, with 12 bases between them. The CDR3 consists of 14 residues. The CDR3 DNA reads TGTGCCAGCTCACTGTCAATCACGGACTATGGCTACACCTTC. This gives the protein CASSLSITDYGYTF.

The chain joins TRBV9 to TRBJ2-5; 15 bases match TRBD2. CDR1 is SGDLS, CDR2 YYNGEE, per germline. The CDR3 spans 16 residues. With V trimmed by 4 bases and J by 5 bases, 6 bases remained unmatched. The CDR3 here is CASSPGLAGGRETQYF. In DNA form, the CDR3 reads TGTGCCAGCAGCCCCGGACTAGCGGGAGGGAGGGAGACCCAGTACTTC. Filled out from reference TRBV9 and TRBJ2-5, the complete variable domain reads DSGVTQTPKHLITATGQRVTLRCSPRSGDLSVYWYQQSLDQGLQFLIQYYNGEERAKGNILERFSAQQFPDLHSELNLSSLELGDSALYFCASSPGLAGGRETQYFGPGTRLLVL.

V gene TRBV2 combines with J gene TRBJ1-4, with 12 nucleotides matching TRBD1. This CDR3 has 16 amino acids. V was clipped by 5 bases and J by 7 bases; unmatched bases: 8. The germline gives CDR1 SNHLY, CDR2 FYNNEI. The CDR3 DNA reads TGTGCCAGCAGTTACTCGGGACAGGGGGCGAGTGAAAAACTGTTTTTT. This encodes CASSYSGQGASEKLFF.

The genes are TRBV21-1 and TRBJ2-7; the table gives TRBD2 as D, unverified against the DNA. TRBV21-1 is classified as a pseudogene. The CDR3 sequence is 19 residues long. The CDR3 spells CASSKALQTSGRAELEQYF. CDR3 DNA sequence: TGTGCCAGCAGCAAAGCGCTTCAAACTAGCGGGAGGGCCGAGCTCGAGCAGTACTTC.

The chain joins TRBV4-1 to TRBJ2-1; TRBD2 agrees at 7 bases. J gave up 2 bases and V 4 bases, and 14 bases lay outside the gene matches. CDR3 length: 18 residues. Germline-derived CDR1 and CDR2 are MGHRA and YSYEKL. Written as DNA, the CDR3 is TGCGCCAGCAGCCCCTACGTCGCGGGAGCGTCAGCCTACAATGAGCAGTTCTTC. It codes for CASSPYVAGASAYNEQFF.

The V and J genes are TRBV7-2 and TRBJ1-2; 8 positions agree with TRBD1. V was clipped by 5 bases and J by 4 bases; unmatched bases: 6. The CDR3 covers 14 residues. CDR1 is SGHTA and CDR2 is FQGNSA in the germline V gene. The CDR3 coding sequence is TGTGCCAGCAGCGATGCCACAGGGGGCTATGGCTACACCTTC. Translation gives CASSDATGGYGYTF.

This clone was seen only once. The chain carries TRBV2 and TRBJ1-5; D is unclear. Germline V gene data show CDR1 as SNHLY and CDR2 as FYNNEI. The length of the CDR3 is 13 residues. Trimming removed 8 bases at V and 3 bases at J, with 11 bases between. In DNA, the CDR3 is TGTGCCAGCCGGGTGCTATTCAATCAGCCCCAGCATTTT. Encoded protein: CASRVLFNQPQHF.

This clone was seen once. V usage is TRBV7-3 and J usage is TRBJ1-1, with D tentatively TRBD1 (6 bases). Germline values: CDR1 SGHTA, CDR2 FQGTGA. The CDR3 loop spans 14 amino acids. Trimming cost V 3 bases and J 1 base, with 9 bases left between them. CDR3 sequence reads: CASSFGTKNTEAFF. The CDR3 DNA follows: TGTGCCAGCAGCTTCGGGACAAAGAACACTGAAGCTTTCTTT.

This chain links TRBV3-1 (or the pseudogene TRBV3-2) with TRBJ1-4; the D is unclear. The V end was cut by 0 bases, the J end by 7 bases, with 9 bases between. The CDR3 spans 14 residues. Per germline, CDR1 LGHDT and CDR2 YNNKEL (reference sequence). Written as DNA, the CDR3 is TGTGCCAGCAGCCAAGAGGTTAGAGGTGAAAAACTGTTTTTT. Amino acid sequence: CASSQEVRGEKLFF.

The gene calls are TRBV7-9 and TRBJ1-5; D unclear. Germline V lookup: CDR1 SEHNR, CDR2 FQNEAQ (reference sequence). V shed 4 bases and J shed 4 bases, with 8 bases lying between them. The CDR3 is 13 amino acids. Here the CDR3 DNA reads TGTGCCAGCAGCTCCGGTGGTAATCAGCCCCAGCATTTT. Its translation: CASSSGGNQPQHF.

This rearrangement joins TRBV10-3 to TRBJ2-3, with TRBD2 matching over 11 bases. CDR1 and CDR2 (germline): ENHRY, SYGVKD. The CDR3 is made up of 14 amino acids. Trimming at V came to 10 bases and at J to 3 bases, leaving 6 bases not matched to a gene. The chain's CDR3 is CASETSGRTDTQYF. The CDR3 nucleotides read TGTGCCAGCGAAACTAGCGGGAGAACAGATACGCAGTATTTT.

This CDR3 reads CASSSLGGTSGETQYF. The CDR3 nucleotides read TGTGCCAGCAGCTCCCTGGGAGGGACTAGCGGAGAGACCCAGTACTTC. The V call is TRBV11-2, the J call TRBJ2-5, with TRBD2 matching 11 bases. Trimming removed 4 bases from V and 4 bases from J; junction bases left unmatched: 8. The CDR3 totals 16 residues. Germline V lookup: CDR1 SGHAT, CDR2 FQNNGV. Based on the CDR3 plus reference TRBV11-2 and TRBJ2-5, the full variable domain is EAGVAQSPRYKIIEKRQSVAFWCNPISGHATLYWYQQILGQGPKLLIQFQNNGVVDDSQLPKDRFSAERLKGVDSTLKIQPAKLEDSAVYLCASSSLGGTSGETQYFGPGTRLLVL.

This sequence joins TRBV2 and TRBJ1-6; D perhaps matches TRBD1 (5 bases). The CDR3 loop spans 12 amino acids. V lost 4 bases, J lost 14 bases, and 12 bases lay in between. The germline CDR1 and CDR2 sequences are SNHLY and FYNNEI. The CDR3 DNA follows: TGTGCCAGCAGTGGGGGGGTGGGGGCCCTCCACTTT. It translates to CASSGGVGALHF.

This clone was detected only a few times. The rearrangement joins TRBV9 to TRBJ1-2; 9 nucleotides match TRBD1. The V segment lost 3 bases and the J segment 5 bases; nucleotides outside the gene matches: 14. CDR3 length: 17 residues. CDR1 is SGDLS and CDR2 is YYNGEE in the germline V gene. In DNA form, the CDR3 reads TGTGCCAGCAGCGCCAAAGCCGGGACAGGGTTTCGTTATGGCTACACCTTC. Its translation is CASSAKAGTGFRYGYTF.

The V gene is TRBV5-1, the J gene TRBJ2-2; 7 bases map to TRBD2. In germline, CDR1 is SGHRS, CDR2 YFSETQ. The CDR3 covers 15 residues. After removal of 6 bases from V and 2 bases from J, the junction contained 7 bases not matched to a gene. In DNA form, the CDR3 reads TGCGCCAGCACCTACGCTAGCGGAAACACCGGGGAGCTGTTTTTT. Protein sequence: CASTYASGNTGELFF.

This chain uses TRBV5-1 with TRBJ2-1; 8 bases fit TRBD2. The trim removed 4 bases at V and 6 bases at J, leaving 3 bases unmatched. CDR1 and CDR2 from the germline V gene are SGHRS and YFSETQ. There are 13 residues in the CDR3. The CDR3 nucleotides are TGCGCCAGCAGCACGGGACTAGTCAATGAGCAGTTCTTC. This encodes CASSTGLVNEQFF.

The J gene is TRBJ2-2, the V gene TRBV7-9; possibly TRBD2 for D (6 bases). This CDR3 contains 14 residues. Germline V CDR1 and CDR2: SEHNR, FQNEAQ (reference sequence). Trimming left V 5 bases short and J 10 bases short, with 17 bases between. CDR3 bases: TGTGCCAGCAGCCGCGGGGCCGCGTGGTTGGAGCTGTTTTTT. Its protein is CASSRGAAWLELFF.

The chain links TRBV6-6 to TRBJ2-7; 12 bases line up with TRBD1. CDR1 and CDR2 from the germline V gene are MNHNY and SVGAGI (reference sequence). CDR3 size: 15 residues. J gave up 7 bases and V 4 bases, and 8 bases lay outside the gene matches. The CDR3 loop is CASSSPGQGAREQYF. The DNA of the CDR3 is TGTGCCAGCAGTTCCCCGGGACAGGGGGCGCGTGAGCAGTACTTC.

DNA for the CDR3: TGTGCCAGCAGTGAATACGCTACCACCGGGGGCCAGTACTTC. It is translated as CASSEYATTGGQYF. The rearrangement joins TRBV25-1 to TRBJ2-5; D may be TRBD2 (6 bases). The CDR3 runs to 14 residues. V gave up 0 bases and J gave up 10 bases, with 15 bases separating them. The germline gives CDR1 MGHDK, CDR2 SYGVNS.

The chain is built from TRBV10-3 and TRBJ1-2; a weak D match, TRBD1 (6 bases). The V and J ends lost 3 bases and 1 base respectively, with 9 bases between them. Germline CDR1 is ENHRY and CDR2 is SYGVKD. This CDR3 contains 14 residues. For the CDR3, the DNA is TGTGCCATCAGTGACTTACAGGGTAACTATGGCTACACCTTC. This sequence encodes CAISDLQGNYGYTF.